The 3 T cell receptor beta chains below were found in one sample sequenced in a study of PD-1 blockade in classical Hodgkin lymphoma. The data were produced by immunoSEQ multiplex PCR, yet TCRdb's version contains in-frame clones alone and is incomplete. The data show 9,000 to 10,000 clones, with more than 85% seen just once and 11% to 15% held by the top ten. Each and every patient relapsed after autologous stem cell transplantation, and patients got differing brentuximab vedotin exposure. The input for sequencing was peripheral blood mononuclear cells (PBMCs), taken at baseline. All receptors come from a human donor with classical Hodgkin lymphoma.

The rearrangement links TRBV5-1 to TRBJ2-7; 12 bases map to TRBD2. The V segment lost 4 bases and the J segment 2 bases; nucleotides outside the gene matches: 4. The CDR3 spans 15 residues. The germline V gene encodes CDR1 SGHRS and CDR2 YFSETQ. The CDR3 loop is CASSQRLAGAYEQYF. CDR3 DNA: TGCGCCAGCAGCCAACGACTAGCGGGGGCCTACGAGCAGTACTTC. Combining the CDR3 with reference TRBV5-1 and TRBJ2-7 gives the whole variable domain KAGVTQTPRYLIKTRGQQVTLSCSPISGHRSVSWYQQTPGQGLQFLFEYFSETQRNKGNFPGRFSGRQFSNSRSEMNVSTLELGDSALYLCASSQRLAGAYEQYFGPGTRLTVT.

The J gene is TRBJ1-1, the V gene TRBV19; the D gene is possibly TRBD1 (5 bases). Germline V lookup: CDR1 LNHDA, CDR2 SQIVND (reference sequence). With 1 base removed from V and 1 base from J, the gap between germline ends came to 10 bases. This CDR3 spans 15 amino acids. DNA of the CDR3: TGTGCCAGTAGTATAGTGGCAGGGTGGAACACTGAAGCTTTCTTT. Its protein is CASSIVAGWNTEAFF.

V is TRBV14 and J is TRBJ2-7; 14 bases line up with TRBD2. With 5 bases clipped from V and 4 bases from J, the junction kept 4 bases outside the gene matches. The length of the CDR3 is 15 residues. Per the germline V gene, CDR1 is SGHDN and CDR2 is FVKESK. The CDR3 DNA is TGTGCCAGCAGCGTCCGACTAGCGGGAGGGTACGAGCAGTACTTC. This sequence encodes CASSVRLAGGYEQYF.